This TCR beta chain was recorded in a study of beta chain features in type 1 diabetes. Regarding the study as a whole: Shorter TCRB CDR3s, moderately but significantly so, were found in Type 1 diabetes patients in all four CD4+ subsets. Researchers cautioned that cDNA sequencing could over-represent cells with high TCR expression.

All of the isolated RNA was reverse transcribed, so expressed TCRB transcripts were sequenced. Samples of naive, central memory and regulatory T cells yielded a mean of approximately 3.7 million reads. Profiling relied on immunoSEQ multiplex PCR, and the TCRdb table lists in-frame clones only, not all of them. This sample has roughly 160,000 clones, with about 8% found just once. CDR3 size: 14 residues. V lost 4 bases, J lost 3 bases, and 4 bases stayed unmatched. The germline CDR1 and CDR2 sequences are SGHKS and YYEKEE (reference sequence). The sample holds many counts of this clone. Its target is unknown.

The V call is TRBV5-5, the J call TRBJ2-3, with 8 bases identical to TRBD1. The source of this sequence is a middle-aged woman with type 1 diabetes. The sequenced material came from central memory CD4+ T cells from blood. CDR3 protein: CASSPRTGTDTQYF. DNA for the CDR3: TGTGCCAGCAGCCCCAGGACAGGGACAGATACGCAGTATTTT.